Below are 10 T cell receptor beta chains sequenced from a single sample in a study of T-cell reconstitution after alpha-beta-depleted transplantation in children (dated by TCRdb to the mid-2010s). The library came from PCR. TCRdb names Illumina HiSeq 2500 as the instrument used. Molecular barcoding was employed in the preparation of TCR libraries, with unique molecular identifiers being used to normalize TCRbeta repertoire quantification. Using fastp at Q25 and MiXCR, TCRdb reprocessed the public reads and kept productive beta chains. Under each unique CDR3 protein, matching rows form one entry showing the most common genes and DNA. This sample has roughly 350,000 distinct CDR3 sequences in its table, and around a tenth of those were observed once. The ten top clones hold roughly 2.5% of the sample. The starting material was PBMCs from the stem cell graft donor, obtained from the stem cell graft. Source of these receptors: a human donor who donated a stem cell graft to a child with acute lymphoblastic leukemia.

This clonotype was found many times. The chain joins TRBV12-3 or TRBV12-4 to TRBJ2-3, with a tentative D call TRBD1 (6 bases). V lost 1 base to trimming and J lost 4 bases, with 12 bases between them. This CDR3 contains 15 residues. The CDR3 here is CASSLELNRADTQYF. The CDR3 DNA is TGTGCCAGCAGTTTAGAGTTAAACAGGGCAGATACGCAGTATTTT.

This clonotype came up many times. This rearrangement joins TRBV7-6 to TRBJ2-1; TRBD2 matches at 9 bases. This CDR3 has 17 amino acids. Trimming took 2 bases from V and 9 from J; bases not matched to a gene: 14. Germline V lookup: CDR1 SGHVS, CDR2 FNYEAQ. The CDR3 reads CASSLTISGSGWGEQFF. The CDR3 coding sequence is TGTGCCAGCAGCTTAACCATTAGCGGGAGCGGGTGGGGTGAGCAGTTCTTC.

This clonotype appeared a few times. The V and J genes are TRBV25-1 and TRBJ1-5; D is undetermined. Germline CDR1 MGHDK, CDR2 SYGVNS. CDR3 size: 14 residues. Trimming removed 5 bases from V and 6 bases from J, with 14 bases in between. The CDR3 coding sequence is TGTGCCAGCAGTCAGCCAGGAGAGCCTCAGCCCCAGCATTTT. Translated: CASSQPGEPQPQHF.

This clonotype has more than one count but fewer than ten. The chain employs TRBV7-3 and TRBJ1-6; 7 positions match TRBD1. Germline V CDR1 and CDR2: SGHTA, FQGTGA. The J segment lost 6 bases and the V segment lost 3 bases, leaving 2 bases of the junction unmatched. The CDR3 covers 14 residues. The CDR3 protein is CASSLTGINSPLHF. The CDR3 DNA follows: TGTGCCAGCAGCTTGACAGGGATTAATTCACCCCTCCACTTT.

This clonotype showed up just a few times. One junction end disagrees with the germline gene, perhaps due to a read error. The V and J genes are TRBV7-7 and TRBJ2-3, with D possibly being TRBD1 or TRBD2 (5 bases each). The CDR3 has 15 amino acids. CDR1 and CDR2 from the germline V gene are SSHAT and FNYEAQ (reference sequence). CDR3 nucleotides: TGTGCTAGCAGCTTAGTGATGGGACGGCCGTATACGCAGTATTTT. It codes for CASSLVMGRPYTQYF.

The rearrangement joins TRBV12-3 or TRBV12-4 to TRBJ1-1; D is unclear. With 2 bases removed from V and 8 bases from J, the gap between germline ends came to 9 bases. The CDR3 totals 12 residues. In nucleotides, the CDR3 is TGTGCCAGCAGTTTATTAGGAGGGGAAGCTTTCTTT. This encodes CASSLLGGEAFF.

The V call is TRBV5-1, the J call TRBJ2-1; 10 bases are shared with TRBD2. The trim removed 4 bases at V and 7 bases at J, leaving 11 bases unmatched. The CDR3 has 16 residues. Germline V CDR1 and CDR2: SGHRS, YFSETQ. CDR3 loop: CASSPSLAGDSNEQFF. Here the CDR3 DNA reads TGCGCCAGCAGCCCCTCCCTAGCGGGAGATAGTAATGAGCAGTTCTTC.

This chain links TRBV20-1 with TRBJ2-4, with D perhaps TRBD1 (6 bases). The CDR3 is made up of 12 amino acids. Germline loops: CDR1 DFQATT, CDR2 SNEGSKA (reference sequence). CDR3 sequence (DNA): TGCGCCGCGAGGGGGGCCAAAAACATTCAGTACTTC. Its translation is CAARGAKNIQYF.

There are a few counts of this clonotype. J is TRBJ1-5 and V is TRBV4-1; 10 nucleotides agree with TRBD1. Germline trimming cut 0 bases from V and 5 bases from J; bases unmatched to any gene: 4. Germline assignment: CDR1 MGHRA and CDR2 YSYEKL. This CDR3 contains 16 residues. The CDR3 sequence: CASSQDGQGGHQPQHF. DNA of the CDR3: TGCGCCAGCAGCCAAGATGGACAGGGGGGACATCAGCCCCAGCATTTT.

J is TRBJ1-2 and V is TRBV3-1, with 10 nucleotides matching TRBD1. Germline V gene lookup returns CDR1 LGHDT and CDR2 YNNKEL (reference sequence). The V and J ends lost 5 bases and 3 bases, in that order; junction bases with no gene match: 12. This CDR3 has 17 amino acids. CDR3 in amino acids: CASSLWTGGASDYGYTF. The CDR3 region has the DNA TGTGCCAGCAGCTTATGGACAGGGGGGGCCTCGGACTATGGCTACACCTTC.